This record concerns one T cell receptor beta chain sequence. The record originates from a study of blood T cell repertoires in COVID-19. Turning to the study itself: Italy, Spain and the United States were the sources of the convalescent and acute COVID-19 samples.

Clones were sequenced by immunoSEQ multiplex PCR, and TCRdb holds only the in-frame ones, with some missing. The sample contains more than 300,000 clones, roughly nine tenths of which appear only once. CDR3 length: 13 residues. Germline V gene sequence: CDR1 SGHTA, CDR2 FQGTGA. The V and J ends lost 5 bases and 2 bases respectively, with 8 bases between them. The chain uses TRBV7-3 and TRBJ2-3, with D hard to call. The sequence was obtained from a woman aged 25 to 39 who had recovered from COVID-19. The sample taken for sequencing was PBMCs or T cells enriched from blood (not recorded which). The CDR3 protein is CASSLGFTDTQYF. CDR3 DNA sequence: TGTGCCAGCAGCCTCGGGTTCACAGATACGCAGTATTTT.